The rows below give T cell receptor beta chains drawn from one sample of a study of human T cells and chemical hapten exposure. TCRdb ran MiXCR on the RACE reads and lists one entry per CDR3 protein. The sample has 70,000 to 75,000 distinct CDR3 sequences; approximately 32% are singletons. This specimen was whole blood, taken in connection with sensitization to the hapten diphenylcyclopropenone (DPC). The receptors originated from a man aged 35-49 years with alopecia areata. Some clones in this sample may be carry-over from other donors' samples. Each CDR3 is given with its conserved first and last residue. Fields, in order: D gene, V gene, J gene, CDR3 protein. A D gene is named only where the DNA matches it firmly.

TRBD1	TRBV20-1	TRBJ1-1	CSAGSDREGTEAFF
.	TRBV18	TRBJ1-4	CASSPTYERTNEKLFF
TRBD2	TRBV7-9	TRBJ2-1	CASSLTSFEQFF
.	TRBV7-8	TRBJ1-6	CASSLEGQLYNSPLHF
TRBD1	TRBV28	TRBJ1-2	CASIEQGQNYGYTF
TRBD1	TRBV18	TRBJ1-1	CASSPDRVNEAFF
TRBD2	TRBV20-1	TRBJ2-1	CSARDFGGRGIRNEQFF
TRBD2	TRBV11-2	TRBJ2-7	CASSLAGGAGVYEQYF
.	TRBV6-6	TRBJ2-1	CASITRRGGGGEQFF
.	TRBV28	TRBJ2-7	CASSPPAASYEQYF